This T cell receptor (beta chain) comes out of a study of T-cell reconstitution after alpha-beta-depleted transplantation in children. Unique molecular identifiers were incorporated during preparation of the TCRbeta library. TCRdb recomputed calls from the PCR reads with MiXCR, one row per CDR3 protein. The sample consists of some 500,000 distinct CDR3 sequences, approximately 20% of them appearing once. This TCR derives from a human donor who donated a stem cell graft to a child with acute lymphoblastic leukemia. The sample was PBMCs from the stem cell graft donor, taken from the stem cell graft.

The CDR3 sequence: CASSPLTSGRAYRTDTQYF. DNA of the CDR3: TGTGCCAGCAGCCCGTTGACTAGCGGGAGGGCTTATCGTACAGATACGCAGTATTTT. The chain recombines TRBV5-6 with TRBJ2-3; 14 positions agree with TRBD2. The CDR3 sequence is 19 residues long. The V gene's germline CDR1 is SGHDT and CDR2 YYEEEE. The junction had 13 bases not matched to a gene; V was cut back by 4 bases and J by 3 bases.